Listed below are T cell receptor beta chains from one sample, sequenced in a study of shared clonotypes between healthy human individuals. Repertoires were generated with immunoSEQ multiplex PCR, while TCRdb's copy carries only in-frame clones and drops some. In the table there are hundreds of thousands of clones, roughly 73% of which are singletons. The sample was memory CD4+ T cells sorted from blood. The source of these receptors is a woman in her twenties or thirties in good health. The CDR3 runs from the conserved cysteine through the conserved F or W. Each record gives: clone size, V gene, D gene, J gene, CDR3 DNA, CDR3 protein. A D gene is named only where the DNA matches it firmly. The size field is filled for only some rows; it gives once, few, many or a size class.

NA	TRBV14	TRBD1	TRBJ2-6	TGTGCCAGCAGCCCCCAGGGGGTAGCTGGGGCCAACGTCCTGACTTTC	CASSPQGVAGANVLTF
NA	TRBV19	NA	TRBJ1-1	TGTGCCAGTAGTATAAGAGGTAACACTGAAGCTTTCTTT	CASSIRGNTEAFF
NA	TRBV6-1	TRBD1	TRBJ2-7	TGTGCCAGCACTATACCGGGACAGGTCTACGAGCAGTACTTC	CASTIPGQVYEQYF
NA	TRBV5-6	TRBD2	TRBJ2-3	TGTGCCAGCAGCTTCCGGACTAGCGGGAGATCAGATACGCAGTATTTT	CASSFRTSGRSDTQYF
few	TRBV28	NA	TRBJ2-1	TGTGCCAGCACCCTTGACAGCCGCTCCTACAATGAGCAGTTCTTC	CASTLDSRSYNEQFF
NA	TRBV28	NA	TRBJ1-3	TGTGCCAGCAGTTTTCGTTTAATTTTGAGGGGCAACTCTGGAAACACCATATATTTT	CASSFRLILRGNSGNTIYF
NA	TRBV7-2	TRBD2	TRBJ2-7	TGTGCCAGCAGCTTACGGACTAGCGTCTCCTACGAGCAGTACTTC	CASSLRTSVSYEQYF
NA	TRBV5-1	NA	TRBJ2-1	TGCGCCAGCAGCTTATCTAGTGGGGGCTACAATGAGCAGTTCTTC	CASSLSSGGYNEQFF
few	TRBV5-1	TRBD1	TRBJ1-1	TGCGCCAGCAGCTTGGCCGGGACAGGGGGGAGCGGTGAAGCTTTCTTT	CASSLAGTGGSGEAFF
NA	TRBV6-5	NA	TRBJ1-5	TGTGCCAGCAGCTCGCTCAGGGGCCCTAATCAGCCCCAGCATTTT	CASSSLRGPNQPQHF
many	TRBV27	TRBD1	TRBJ2-1	TGTGCCAGCAGATCGGACAGGGGTCCCTACAATGAGCAGTTCTTC	CASRSDRGPYNEQFF
once	TRBV28	TRBD1	TRBJ2-3	TGTGCCAGCAGTTTACAGGGGGTGGATACGCAGTATTTT	CASSLQGVDTQYF
NA	TRBV6-1	NA	TRBJ2-5	TGTGCCAGCGGCCCGGGGCGCCAAGAGACCCAGTACTTC	CASGPGRQETQYF
NA	TRBV6-5	TRBD2	TRBJ2-7	TGTGCCAGCAGCCGGAGCGGGAGGGCTTACGAGCAGTACTTC	CASSRSGRAYEQYF
NA	TRBV7-8	TRBD2	TRBJ2-2	TGTGCCAGCAGCTTAAATAGCGGGACGAACACCGGGGAGCTGTTTTTT	CASSLNSGTNTGELFF
NA	TRBV28	TRBD1	TRBJ1-5	TGTGCCAGCAGTTTTATAACGGGACAGAATCAGCCCCAGCATTTT	CASSFITGQNQPQHF
NA	TRBV5-8	NA	TRBJ2-3	TGTGCCAGCAGCGGCTGGAATATGGATACGCAGTATTTT	CASSGWNMDTQYF
once	TRBV6-1	TRBD1	TRBJ2-2	TGTGCCAGCAGTGAAGCGGGACAGGGGGCCGGGGAGCTGTTTTTT	CASSEAGQGAGELFF
NA	TRBV4-1	NA	TRBJ2-1	TGCGCCAGCAGCCAAGCGCCGAGACTAGTGATAAATGAGCAGTTCTTC	CASSQAPRLVINEQFF
NA	TRBV6-1	TRBD2	TRBJ2-3	TGTGCCAGCGGGAAACTAGCGGAGACCACAGATACGCAGTATTTT	CASGKLAETTDTQYF
NA	TRBV6-6	NA	TRBJ2-6	TGTGCCAGCAGTTACTCCGGTACTGGGGCCAACGTCCTGACTTTC	CASSYSGTGANVLTF
NA	TRBV5-6	NA	TRBJ2-1	TGTGCCAGCACAACCGGGACAATAAATAATGAGCAGTTCTTC	CASTTGTINNEQFF
NA	TRBV6-1	TRBD2	TRBJ2-5	TGTGCCAGCAGTGAGGGAGCGGGAGAATTGGAGACCCAGTACTTC	CASSEGAGELETQYF
NA	TRBV7-3	NA	TRBJ2-2	TGTGCCAGCAGCTTAATAGGGGGAGCAAACACCGGGGAGCTGTTTTTT	CASSLIGGANTGELFF
NA	TRBV5-1	NA	TRBJ2-3	TGCGCCAGCAGCTTGGCCGGACAGGGGCTCCGGCTAGCGGGAGTTCGAGATACGCAGTATTTT	CASSLAGQGLRLAGVRDTQYF
NA	TRBV9	NA	TRBJ2-7	TGTGCCAGCAGCGATAATTTACAGGACGAGCAGTACTTC	CASSDNLQDEQYF
NA	TRBV6-1	NA	TRBJ2-1	TGTGCCAGCATGGGTCTTGCTGATGAGCAGTTCTTC	CASMGLADEQFF
NA	TRBV27	TRBD1	TRBJ1-2	TGTGCCAGCAGTTCGACAGGGGCCCCTATAGGCTACACCTTC	CASSSTGAPIGYTF
NA	TRBV27	NA	TRBJ1-1	TGTGCCAGCAGTTTATACGGTCGGGGCACTGAAGCTTTCTTT	CASSLYGRGTEAFF
once	TRBV19	NA	TRBJ1-5	TGTGCCAGTAGTATCGGTAGGACGTCTAGGGATCAGCCCCAGCATTTT	CASSIGRTSRDQPQHF
NA	TRBV7-9	NA	TRBJ2-5	TGTGCCAGCAGCCCCAGGCTAAGGACCCAGTACTTC	CASSPRLRTQYF
few	TRBV6-5	NA	TRBJ2-7	TGTGCCAGCAGTCGCCTCCGGGGGACCTACGAGCAGTACTTC	CASSRLRGTYEQYF
NA	TRBV7-9	NA	TRBJ1-1	TGTGCCAGCAGCTTTGCGGGGCGGCGGAACACTGAAGCTTTCTTT	CASSFAGRRNTEAFF
NA	TRBV11-3	TRBD2	TRBJ2-1	TGTGCCAGCAGTTTTTCCGGGACTAGCGGCGAGCAGTTCTTC	CASSFSGTSGEQFF
NA	TRBV19	NA	TRBJ1-5	TGTGCCAGTAGTGCTGAGGACGGTAGCAATCAGCCCCAGCATTTT	CASSAEDGSNQPQHF
NA	TRBV28	NA	TRBJ2-7	TGTGCCAGCAGTTACAGGCCGCCTTTCGAGCAGTACTTC	CASSYRPPFEQYF
NA	TRBV11-2	TRBD1	TRBJ2-5	TGTGCCAGCAGCTTAGGGGCTGGGACAGTAGTAGGGACCCAGTACTTC	CASSLGAGTVVGTQYF
NA	TRBV6-1	NA	TRBJ1-2	TGTGCCAGCAGTGAAAGGAGGTTCTATGGCTACACCTTC	CASSERRFYGYTF